Sequencing of this TCR beta chain was carried out in a study of blood T cell repertoires in COVID-19 (TCRdb year 2020). Background for the entire study: Collaborator samples came from the United States, Italy and Spain and covered acute and convalescent phases of COVID-19. Samples came from the ongoing ImmuneRACE study (first 160 participants) plus 1,254 subjects from 6 global collaborators. The repertoires were released in a freely available public database meant as a resource for research on the immune response to SARS-CoV-2. The material from the prospective study consisted of cDNA or gDNA derived from T cells, B-cell-depleted T cells, or PBMCs. The dataset comprised deeply sampled blood TCRbeta repertoires from subjects exposed to, actively infected with, or recovered from COVID-19. The sample metadata nearly always contained a de-identified subject ID, COVID-19 status, age in years and sex. Where available, HLA class I and class II types were obtained from metadata supplied by the sample provider rather than from assay-based typing. The investigation overall reported the following: The quantity of clinical and demographic metadata differed by source and by participant and was supplied without curation.

Turning to this clone: The antigen it binds to is not known. Base quality data are lacking; no much larger clone is found one base away.

The collaborating institutions used their own protocols to collect whole blood in K2EDTA tubes. Collaborator samples were shipped for TCRbeta analysis as frozen whole blood, isolated PBMCs, or DNA extracted from either sample type. Cut back by 0 bases and 13 bases, the V and J ends lie 11 bases apart. The CDR3 spans 11 residues, from the cysteine through the phenylalanine. CDR3 DNA only is kept here, 33 bases in frame from base 1. CDR1 and CDR2, looked up from the germline V gene (reference sequence), are DFQATT and SNEGSKA. TCRbeta CDR3 regions were amplified from genomic DNA by means of the immunoSEQ Assay, a bias-controlled multiplex PCR. Regarding the original processing steps: The number of nucleated cells in each sample was estimated from the amplification of reference gene primers within the assay. To quantify the absolute abundance of each unique TCRbeta CDR3 rearrangement, sequence reads were collapsed and filtered. For each sample, productive Simpson clonality was calculated as the square root of Simpson's diversity index over productive rearrangements. TCRdb carries this immuneACCESS record with in-frame sequences only. Its versions omit some clonotypes, under half of them owing to an unresolved V gene in the studies checked, with the rest unexplained. That table is the source of V, J and clone size, and D and trimming were worked out from the DNA. The sample data list roughly 90,000 clones, and 70% to 90% of these were observed just once. The ten largest clones capture 9.5% to 15% of the sample.

The rearrangement combines TRBV20-1 with TRBJ2-3; no D segment can be confidently identified. Input material: peripheral blood. This sequence was found in a human donor in a cohort sampled during active COVID-19. The CDR3 region has the sequence CSARDSTREYF. The DNA reads TGCAGTGCTAGAGATTCCACCCGGGAGTATTTT.